This T cell receptor (beta chain) appears in the sequencing data of a study of T cells in localized non-small cell lung cancer. Study-wide findings and caveats: Appearances in adjacent lung were noted for a median approximately 50 of the top 100 tumor clones.

Method: immunoSEQ multiplex PCR; TCRdb's copy keeps in-frame clones and lacks some. The sample contains about 31,000 clones, roughly 94% of which appear only once. This CDR3 contains 13 residues. V was clipped by 7 bases and J by 8 bases; unmatched bases: 8. In germline, CDR1 is SNHLY, CDR2 FYNNEI. Regarding this clone: Its specificity is unknown.

The sequencing here drew on peripheral blood, taken before any cancer treatment. This clonotype originated in a woman aged 40 to 75 with stage I lung adenocarcinoma. J is TRBJ1-2 and V is TRBV2, with 9 positions matching TRBD1. The CDR3 DNA reads as TGTGCCAGCACCCCCGGGACAGGGTTCGGCTACACCTTC. Translating gives CASTPGTGFGYTF.